This T cell receptor (beta chain) comes out of a study of technical replicates of blood from several donors. The germline V gene has CDR1 SGHTA and CDR2 FQGNSA. The germline V and J ends were trimmed by 1 base and 6 bases, with 9 bases remaining between them. The CDR3 covers 13 residues. Data came from immunoSEQ multiplex PCR; TCRdb stores just in-frame clones and leaves some out. The sample records 45,000 to 60,000 clones, approximately 90% being singletons. Sequenced sample: PBMCs. The receptor was isolated from a human donor in good health. Some clones in this sample may be carry-over from other donors' samples. The chain links TRBV7-2 to TRBJ1-1; the D is unclear. CDR3 DNA sequence: TGTGCCAGCAGCTTAGGACAATCTTCTGAAGCTTTCTTT. Residues: CASSLGQSSEAFF.